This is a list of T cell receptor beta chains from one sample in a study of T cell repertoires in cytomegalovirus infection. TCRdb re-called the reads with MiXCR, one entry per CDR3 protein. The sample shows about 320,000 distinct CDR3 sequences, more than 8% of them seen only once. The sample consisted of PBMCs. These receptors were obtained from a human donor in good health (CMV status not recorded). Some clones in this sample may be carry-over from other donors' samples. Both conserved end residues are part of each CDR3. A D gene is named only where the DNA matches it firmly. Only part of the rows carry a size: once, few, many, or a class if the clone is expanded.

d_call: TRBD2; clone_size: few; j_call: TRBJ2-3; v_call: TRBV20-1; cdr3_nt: TGCAGTGCAAGAGCGGGAGGGAGTGGCACAGATACGCAGTATTTT; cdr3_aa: CSARAGGSGTDTQYF
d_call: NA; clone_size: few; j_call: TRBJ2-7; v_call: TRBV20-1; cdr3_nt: TGCAGTGCTAGAGATTGGACGTCACCAACCTACGAGCAGTACTTC; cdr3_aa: CSARDWTSPTYEQYF
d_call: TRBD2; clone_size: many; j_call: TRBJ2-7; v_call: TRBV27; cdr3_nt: TGTGCCAGCAGTCCAAGTACTAGCGGGCGCCCTTACGAGCAGTACTTC; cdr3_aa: CASSPSTSGRPYEQYF
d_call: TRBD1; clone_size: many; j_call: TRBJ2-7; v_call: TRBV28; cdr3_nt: TGTGCCAGCAGTTTATTGATTTGGACAGGTGACTCCTACGAGCAGTACTTC; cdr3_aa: CASSLLIWTGDSYEQYF
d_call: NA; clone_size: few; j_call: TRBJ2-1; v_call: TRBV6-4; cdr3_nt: TGTGCCAGCAGTGAGACGTGGGGATGGGGTGAGCAGTTCTTC; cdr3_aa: CASSETWGWGEQFF
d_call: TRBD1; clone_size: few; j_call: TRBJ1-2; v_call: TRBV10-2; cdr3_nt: TGCGCCAGCACCCTCCGGACAGGGGAAGGCTACACCTTC; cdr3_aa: CASTLRTGEGYTF
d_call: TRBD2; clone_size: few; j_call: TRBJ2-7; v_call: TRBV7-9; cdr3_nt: TGTGCCGTCGGGACTAGAGACTACGAGCAGTACTTC; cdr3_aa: CAVGTRDYEQYF
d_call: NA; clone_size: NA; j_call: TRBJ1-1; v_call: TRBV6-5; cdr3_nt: TGTGCCAGCGGGGCTGGGACGGGTAGTCGTGGGACTTTCTTT; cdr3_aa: CASGAGTGSRGTFF
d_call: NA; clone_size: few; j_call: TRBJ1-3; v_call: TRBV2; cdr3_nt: TGTGCCAGCAGCCCCCAAGCAGCTGGAAACACCATATATTTT; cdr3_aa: CASSPQAAGNTIYF
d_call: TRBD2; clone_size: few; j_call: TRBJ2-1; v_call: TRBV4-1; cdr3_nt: TGCGCCAGCAGCCAGGCGGGGGGGACAGTGTTCTTC; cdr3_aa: CASSQAGGTVFF
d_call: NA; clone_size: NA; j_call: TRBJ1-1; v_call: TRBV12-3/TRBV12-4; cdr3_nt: TGTGCCAGCAGTCGCCACACTGGGTCGAACACTGAAGCTTTCTTT; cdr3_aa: CASSRHTGSNTEAFF
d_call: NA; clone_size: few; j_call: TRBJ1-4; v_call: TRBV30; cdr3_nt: TGTGCCTGGAGTGGGCAGACTAATGAAAAACTGTTTTTT; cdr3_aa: CAWSGQTNEKLFF
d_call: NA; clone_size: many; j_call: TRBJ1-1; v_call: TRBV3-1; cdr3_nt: TGTGCCAGCAGCCGGGGGGCCGATCCGAAGGCTTTCTTT; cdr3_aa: CASSRGADPKAFF
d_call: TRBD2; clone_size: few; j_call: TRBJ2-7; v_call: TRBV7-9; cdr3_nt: TGTGCCAGCAGTTCCGGGATAGGGACTAGCGGGGGCCTGAGCTCCTACGAGCAGTACTTC; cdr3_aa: CASSSGIGTSGGLSSYEQYF
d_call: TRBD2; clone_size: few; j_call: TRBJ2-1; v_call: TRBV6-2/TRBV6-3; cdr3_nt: TGTGCCAGCAGTAACCGGGACTACATGAACAATGAGCAGTTCTTC; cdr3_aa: CASSNRDYMNNEQFF
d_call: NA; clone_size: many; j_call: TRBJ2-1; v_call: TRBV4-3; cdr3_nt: TGCGCCAGCAGCCAAGAGGGCAGGGGATCATACAATGAGCAGTTCTTC; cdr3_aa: CASSQEGRGSYNEQFF
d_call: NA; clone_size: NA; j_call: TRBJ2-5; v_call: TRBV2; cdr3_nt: TGTGCCAACGCCGCATGGGGAGGAGAGACCCAGTACTTC; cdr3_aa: CANAAWGGETQYF
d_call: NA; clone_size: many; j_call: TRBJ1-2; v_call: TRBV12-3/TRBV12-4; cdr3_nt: TGTGCCAGCAGCAAGTTATCCAGCTATGGCTACACCTTC; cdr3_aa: CASSKLSSYGYTF
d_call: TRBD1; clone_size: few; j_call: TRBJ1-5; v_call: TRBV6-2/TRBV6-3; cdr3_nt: TGTGCCAGCAGTTACGGGGACAGGGGGCTAAATCAGCCCCAGCATTTT; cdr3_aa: CASSYGDRGLNQPQHF
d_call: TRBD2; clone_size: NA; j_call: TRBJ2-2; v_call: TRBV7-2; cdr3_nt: TGTGCCAGCAGCTTAGAGGAAGTGGGACTAGGCCCGAACACCGGGGAGCTGTTTTTT; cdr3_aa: CASSLEEVGLGPNTGELFF
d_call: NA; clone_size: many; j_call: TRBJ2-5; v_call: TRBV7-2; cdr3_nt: TGTGCCAGCAGCCCCACCCCAGCAGAGGAGGAGACCCAGTACTTC; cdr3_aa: CASSPTPAEEETQYF
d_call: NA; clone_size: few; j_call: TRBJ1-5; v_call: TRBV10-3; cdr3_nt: TGTGCCATCAGTGTAGACGTTAGCAATCAGCCCCAGCATTTT; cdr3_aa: CAISVDVSNQPQHF
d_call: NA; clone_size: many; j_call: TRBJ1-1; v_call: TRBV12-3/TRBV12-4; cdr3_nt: TGTGCCAGCACCCGTAGGTCGGGGGGGACTGAAGCTTTCTTT; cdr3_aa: CASTRRSGGTEAFF
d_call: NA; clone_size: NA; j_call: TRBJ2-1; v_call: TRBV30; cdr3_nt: TGTGCCTGGAGCAATATCGTCGGAGTCTCCTACAATGAGCAGTTCTTC; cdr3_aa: CAWSNIVGVSYNEQFF
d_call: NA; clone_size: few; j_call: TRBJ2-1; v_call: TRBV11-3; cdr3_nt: TGTGCCAGCAGTCTAAACTCCTACAATGAGCAGTTCTTC; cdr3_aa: CASSLNSYNEQFF
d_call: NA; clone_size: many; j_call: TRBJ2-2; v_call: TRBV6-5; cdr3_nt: TGTGCCAGCAAGGTGTACAGGGCGAACGGGGAGCTGTTTTTT; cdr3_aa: CASKVYRANGELFF
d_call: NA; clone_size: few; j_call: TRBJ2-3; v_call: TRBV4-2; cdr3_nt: TGTGCCAGCAGCCAAGATTCAGCGGACGGCACAGATACGCAGTATTTT; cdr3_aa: CASSQDSADGTDTQYF
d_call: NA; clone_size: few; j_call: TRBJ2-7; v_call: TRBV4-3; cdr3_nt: TGCGCCAGCAGCCAAGAACCCTCGCGTGAGCAGTACTTC; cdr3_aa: CASSQEPSREQYF
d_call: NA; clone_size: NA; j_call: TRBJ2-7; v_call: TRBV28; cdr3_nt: TGTGCCAGCAGTAGAGTAAGAGGGAGCGAGCAGTACTTC; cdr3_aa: CASSRVRGSEQYF
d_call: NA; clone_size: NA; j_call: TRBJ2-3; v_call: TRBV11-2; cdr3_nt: TGTGCCAGCAGCTTAGGGTTAATCGCACAGGCAAGCACAGATACGCAGTATTTT; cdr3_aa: CASSLGLIAQASTDTQYF
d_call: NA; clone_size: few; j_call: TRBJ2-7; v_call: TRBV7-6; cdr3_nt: TGTGCCAGCAGCTCCATCAGTTCCGACGAGCAGTACTTC; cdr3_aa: CASSSISSDEQYF
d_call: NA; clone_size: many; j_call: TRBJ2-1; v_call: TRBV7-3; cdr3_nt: TGTGCCAGCAGCTTAAGCGGGGGCAGCTCCTACAATGAGCAGTTCTTC; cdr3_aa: CASSLSGGSSYNEQFF
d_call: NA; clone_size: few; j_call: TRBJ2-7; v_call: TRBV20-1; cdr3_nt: TGCAGTGCTAGAGTCCCAGGGAAGGGAGAGCAGTACTTC; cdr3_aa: CSARVPGKGEQYF
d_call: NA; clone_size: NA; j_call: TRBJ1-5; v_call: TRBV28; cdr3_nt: TGTGCCAGCAGTTTAACGCAGTATAGCAATCAGCCCCAGCATTTT; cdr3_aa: CASSLTQYSNQPQHF
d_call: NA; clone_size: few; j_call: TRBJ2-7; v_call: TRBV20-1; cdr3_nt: TGCAGTGCTACGAGCGGAGCAGGAGACGAGCAGTACTTC; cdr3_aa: CSATSGAGDEQYF
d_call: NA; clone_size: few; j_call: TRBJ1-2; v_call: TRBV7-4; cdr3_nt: TGTGCCAGCAGCTTATCCACAGCCGGCTACACCTTC; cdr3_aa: CASSLSTAGYTF
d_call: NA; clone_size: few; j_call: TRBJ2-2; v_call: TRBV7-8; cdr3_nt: TGTGCCAGCAGCTTAGGGGGTATGATCACCGGGGAGCTGTTTTTT; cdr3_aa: CASSLGGMITGELFF
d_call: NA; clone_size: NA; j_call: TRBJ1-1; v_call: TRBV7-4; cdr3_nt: TGTGCCAGCAGCTTGGCTTCCAGGGAGAACACTGAAGCTTTCTTT; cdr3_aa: CASSLASRENTEAFF
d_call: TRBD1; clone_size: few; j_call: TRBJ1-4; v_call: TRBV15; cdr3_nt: TGTGCCACCAGCAGCGGGACAGGGGATGAAAAACTGTTTTTT; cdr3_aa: CATSSGTGDEKLFF
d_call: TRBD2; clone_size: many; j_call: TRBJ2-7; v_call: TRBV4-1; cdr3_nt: TGCGCCAGCAGCCAAGAGTCCAGGGCTAGCGGGACTTCTCGGGGGGAGCAGTACTTC; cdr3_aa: CASSQESRASGTSRGEQYF
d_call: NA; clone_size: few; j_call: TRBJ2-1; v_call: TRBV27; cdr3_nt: TGTGCCTGTAGCGGCTACAATGAGCAGTTCTTC; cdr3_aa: CACSGYNEQFF
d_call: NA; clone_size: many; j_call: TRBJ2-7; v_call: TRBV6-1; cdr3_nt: TGTGCCAGCAGTGACTTCGGGACTTCCTACGAGCAGTACTTC; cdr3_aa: CASSDFGTSYEQYF
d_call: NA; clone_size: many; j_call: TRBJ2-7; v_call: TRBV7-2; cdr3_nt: TGTGCCAGCAGCGCTGCGGGTGGGCAGTACTTC; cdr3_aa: CASSAAGGQYF
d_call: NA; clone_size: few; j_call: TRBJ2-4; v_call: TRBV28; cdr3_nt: TGTGCCAGCAGTTTATCATCGGTAGCCAAAAACATTCAGTACTTC; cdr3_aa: CASSLSSVAKNIQYF
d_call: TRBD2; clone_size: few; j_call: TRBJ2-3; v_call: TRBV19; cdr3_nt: TGTGCCAGTAGCCCACTAGCGGTGGATACGCAGTATTTT; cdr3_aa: CASSPLAVDTQYF
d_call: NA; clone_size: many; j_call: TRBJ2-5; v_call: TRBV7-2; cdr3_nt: TGTGCCAGCAGCCGTCCCGCTAAAGAGACCCAGTACTTC; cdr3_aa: CASSRPAKETQYF
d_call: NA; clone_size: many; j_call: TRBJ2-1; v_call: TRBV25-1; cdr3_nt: TGTGCCAGCAGTGAACTCCCGGGGTCCCCTTACAATGAGCAGTTCTTC; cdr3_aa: CASSELPGSPYNEQFF
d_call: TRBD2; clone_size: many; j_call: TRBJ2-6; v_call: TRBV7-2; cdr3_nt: TGTGCCAGCAGCCCCGTCCGGGTAGCGGGAGGCACTGGGGCCAACGTCCTGACTTTC; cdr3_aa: CASSPVRVAGGTGANVLTF
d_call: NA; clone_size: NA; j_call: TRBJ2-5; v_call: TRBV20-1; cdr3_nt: TGCAGTGCTAGAGGAGGCAGGGGGGGGGAGACCCAGTACTTC; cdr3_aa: CSARGGRGGETQYF
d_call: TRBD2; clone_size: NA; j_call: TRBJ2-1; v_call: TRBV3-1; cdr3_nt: TGTGCCAGCAGCCAAGGGTCTCAGACTAGCGGGATCAATGAGCAGTTCTTC; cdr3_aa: CASSQGSQTSGINEQFF
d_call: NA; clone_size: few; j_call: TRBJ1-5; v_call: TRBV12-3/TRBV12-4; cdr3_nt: TGTGCCAGCAGTTTCGGGAGGACCAATCAGCCCCAGCATTTT; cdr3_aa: CASSFGRTNQPQHF